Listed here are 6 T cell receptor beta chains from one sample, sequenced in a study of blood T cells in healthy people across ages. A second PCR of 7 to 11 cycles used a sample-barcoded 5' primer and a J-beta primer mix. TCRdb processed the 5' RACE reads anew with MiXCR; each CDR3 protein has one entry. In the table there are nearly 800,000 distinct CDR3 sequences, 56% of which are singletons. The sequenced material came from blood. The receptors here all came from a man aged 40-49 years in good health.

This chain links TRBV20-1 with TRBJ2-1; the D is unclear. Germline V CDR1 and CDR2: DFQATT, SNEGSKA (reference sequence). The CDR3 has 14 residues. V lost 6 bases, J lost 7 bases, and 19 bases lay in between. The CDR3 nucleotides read TGCAGTGCCCAAAGTGTTCGGGCTAAGAATGAGCAGTTCTTC. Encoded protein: CSAQSVRAKNEQFF.

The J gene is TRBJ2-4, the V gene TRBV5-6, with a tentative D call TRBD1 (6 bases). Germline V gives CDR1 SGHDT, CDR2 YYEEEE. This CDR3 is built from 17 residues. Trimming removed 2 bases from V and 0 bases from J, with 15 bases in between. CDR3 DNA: TGTGCCAGCAGCTTCAGGGGCTCCCCCCTAGCCAAAAACATTCAGTACTTC. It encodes CASSFRGSPLAKNIQYF.

CDR3 sequence: CATSDSSRTNIGQFF. The CDR3 region has the DNA TGTGCCACCAGTGATTCCTCCAGGACTAATATTGGGCAGTTCTTC. This chain connects TRBV24-1 to TRBJ2-1; tentative D call: TRBD2 (6 bases). The germline gives CDR1 KGHDR, CDR2 SFDVKD. V was shortened by 2 bases and J by 12 bases, with 19 bases between the two germline ends. The CDR3 extends over 15 amino acids.

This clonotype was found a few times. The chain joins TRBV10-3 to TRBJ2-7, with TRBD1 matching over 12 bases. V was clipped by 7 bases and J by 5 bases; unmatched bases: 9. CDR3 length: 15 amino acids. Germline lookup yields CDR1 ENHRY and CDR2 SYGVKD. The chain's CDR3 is CAIIDPGTGGNEQYF. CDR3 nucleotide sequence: TGTGCCATCATTGACCCCGGGACAGGGGGCAACGAGCAGTACTTC.

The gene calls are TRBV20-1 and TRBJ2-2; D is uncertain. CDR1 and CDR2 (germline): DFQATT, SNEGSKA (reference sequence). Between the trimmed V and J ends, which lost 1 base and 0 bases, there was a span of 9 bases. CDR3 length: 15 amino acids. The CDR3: CSARVSGTNTGELFF. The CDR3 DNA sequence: TGCAGTGCTAGAGTATCCGGTACGAACACCGGGGAGCTGTTTTTT.

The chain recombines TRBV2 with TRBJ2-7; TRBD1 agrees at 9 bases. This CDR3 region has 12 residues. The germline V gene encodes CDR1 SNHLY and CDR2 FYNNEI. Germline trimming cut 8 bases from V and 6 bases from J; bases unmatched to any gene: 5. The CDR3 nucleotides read TGTGCCAGCGGCGGGGACAGGGTCGAGCAGTACTTC. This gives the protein CASGGDRVEQYF.